Listed here is a single T cell receptor (beta chain). Its antigen is currently unknown. The sample belongs to a study of graft-versus-host responses after intestinal transplantation. The wider study: Recipients had transplants, and these were multivisceral, liver-intestinal, or isolated intestinal. Anti-thymocyte globulin induction, then tacrolimus and steroids for two to four years, went to all recipients.

Method: immunoSEQ multiplex PCR; TCRdb's copy keeps in-frame clones and lacks some. The sample consists of about 120,000 clones, 90% of them appearing once. CDR3 length: 14 residues. The trim removed 4 bases at V and 5 bases at J, leaving 7 bases unmatched. Germline V gene lookup returns CDR1 MGHRA and CDR2 YSYEKL. Study results and limitations: Allograft clonal ratios (graft-versus-host to host-versus-graft) were high in patients who had graft-donor T cell macrochimerism. Ileal or blood samples showed some GvH clones first, and such clones were also found in recipient marrow.

The receptor was isolated from a human donor who received an intestinal transplant. V usage is TRBV4-1 and J usage is TRBJ2-7, with 8 bases lining up with TRBD1. Sequencing used unstimulated CD4+ T cells sorted from spleen or lymph node cells, obtained before intestinal transplant. CDR3 DNA sequence: TGCGCCAGCAGCCGCGGGGACAGGAGCAACGAGCAGTACTTC. It encodes CASSRGDRSNEQYF.